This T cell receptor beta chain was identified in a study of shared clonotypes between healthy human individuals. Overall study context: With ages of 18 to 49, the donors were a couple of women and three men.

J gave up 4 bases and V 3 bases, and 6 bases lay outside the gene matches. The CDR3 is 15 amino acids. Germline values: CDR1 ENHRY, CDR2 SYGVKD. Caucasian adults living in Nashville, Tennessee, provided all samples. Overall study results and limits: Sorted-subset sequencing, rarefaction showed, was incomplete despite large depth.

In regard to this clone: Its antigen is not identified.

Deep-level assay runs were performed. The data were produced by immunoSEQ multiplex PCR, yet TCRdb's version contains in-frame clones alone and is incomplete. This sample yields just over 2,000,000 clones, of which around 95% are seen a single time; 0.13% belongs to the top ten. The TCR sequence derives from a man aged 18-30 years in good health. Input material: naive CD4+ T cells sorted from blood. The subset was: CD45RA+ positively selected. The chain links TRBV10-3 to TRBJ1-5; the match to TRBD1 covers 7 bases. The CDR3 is CAISDGTVVNQPQHF. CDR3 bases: TGTGCCATCAGTGATGGGACAGTGGTGAATCAGCCCCAGCATTTT.